A selection of T cell receptor beta chains follows, all from one sample in a study of beta chain features in type 1 diabetes. Repertoires were generated with immunoSEQ multiplex PCR, while TCRdb's copy carries only in-frame clones and drops some. Of 600,000 to 700,000 clones detected, roughly 12% appear once; the ten largest clones hold around 0.12%. Specimen: naive CD4+ T cells from blood. The source is a man aged 25 to 40 with type 1 diabetes. Each CDR3 is given with its conserved first and last residue. Expanded clones get a size class; other rows say once, few or many, or leave the size out.

j_gene | abundance | v_gene | CDR3aa
TRBJ1-6 | few | TRBV4-1 | CASSFSGSGHNNSPLHF
TRBJ2-2 | few | TRBV6-1 | CASSLTSITGELFF
TRBJ1-6 | NA | TRBV7-9 | CASSLAGQESPLHF
TRBJ2-5 | NA | TRBV7-2 | CASSPPGTEETQYF
TRBJ2-2 | NA | TRBV7-2 | CASSLGSGDTGELFF
TRBJ1-1 | NA | TRBV20-1 | CSAKAPSRAFF
TRBJ2-7 | NA | TRBV28 | CASSLSGISSYEQYF
TRBJ1-5 | NA | TRBV30 | CACSPGGNQPQHF
TRBJ1-5 | NA | TRBV6-6 | CASSYSDQPQHF
TRBJ2-1 | few | TRBV10-3 | CAIRTGTRDNEQFF
TRBJ1-6 | few | TRBV4-3 | CASSQDRTSSDQRPLHF
TRBJ1-1 | few | TRBV11-3 | CASSSFGAGATEAFF
TRBJ2-6 | NA | TRBV7-9 | CASNSGANVLTF
TRBJ2-7 | few | TRBV15 | CATRAEGLAGREQYF
TRBJ2-5 | few | TRBV14 | CASSQGPETQYF
TRBJ1-1 | NA | TRBV6-6 | CASRRTGGIEAFF
TRBJ2-5 | few | TRBV28 | CASIPTGGETQYF
TRBJ2-2 | few | TRBV27 | CASSLRGAAGELFF
TRBJ1-3 | few | TRBV13 | CASSYGTPGNTIYF
TRBJ2-3 | NA | TRBV7-9 | CASTPWADTQYF
TRBJ1-1 | NA | TRBV10-3 | CAISGLGENTEAFF
TRBJ2-7 | few | TRBV5-1 | CASSLGYEQYF
TRBJ2-7 | few | TRBV6-5 | CASSYSGHSSYEQYF
TRBJ2-7 | NA | TRBV5-1 | CASSVDRALHEQYF
TRBJ1-1 | NA | TRBV19 | CASSGTLNTEAFF
TRBJ2-3 | few | TRBV7-6 | CASSLALRDTQYF
TRBJ2-7 | NA | TRBV18 | CASSPLYRVDEQYF
TRBJ2-5 | NA | TRBV7-9 | CASSPNDRGETQYF
TRBJ1-2 | few | TRBV7-2 | CASSLALLAERVRGYTF
TRBJ1-5 | few | TRBV5-6 | CASSWTGGAGNQPQHF
TRBJ2-7 | few | TRBV30 | CAWSVLAGGPYEQYF
TRBJ2-5 | few | TRBV25-1 | CASKGLAGETQYF
TRBJ2-1 | NA | TRBV19 | CASMGGRAVAGITYNEQFF
TRBJ2-7 | NA | TRBV6-5 | CASSYRPPGGEQYF
TRBJ2-2 | few | TRBV5-4 | CASSYPNTGELFF
TRBJ2-1 | NA | TRBV14 | CASSPTSLGYNEQFF
TRBJ1-2 | NA | TRBV6-5 | CASSPQTANYGYTF
TRBJ1-1 | few | TRBV25-1 | CASRRQGTEAFF
TRBJ1-2 | NA | TRBV7-2 | CASSYRQGANGYTF
TRBJ2-5 | NA | TRBV7-9 | CASSFWGELSETQYF
TRBJ2-7 | NA | TRBV6-1 | CASSEERQGRSYEQYF
TRBJ2-3 | NA | TRBV10-3 | CAISALQGDTSTDTQYF
TRBJ2-3 | few | TRBV5-1 | CASSPLAGGLTDTQYF
TRBJ2-4 | NA | TRBV19 | CASSLRAKNIQYF
TRBJ1-3 | few | TRBV7-8 | CASSPPLGQRNSGNTIYF
TRBJ2-5 | few | TRBV10-1 | CASSLQGQETQYF
TRBJ2-1 | NA | TRBV29-1 | CSVKFDGNEQFF
TRBJ2-5 | NA | TRBV10-3 | CAISDLPGQGSYQETQYF